Listed here are 4 T cell receptor beta chains from one sample, sequenced in a study of OX40 agonist ivuxolimab in advanced cancers. Here immunoSEQ multiplex PCR was the method, and the copy in TCRdb shows in-frame clones only, minus some. The table lists 75,000 to 95,000 clones, about 85% of them singletons, with roughly 0.22% in the top ten. The material was CD4+ or CD8+ T cells sorted from blood, obtained in a trial of the OX40 agonist ivuxolimab. The receptors come from an adult with an advanced solid tumor such as melanoma, head and neck, liver or kidney cancer.

This clone appeared once. V is TRBV7-2 and J is TRBJ2-1; tentatively, D is TRBD1 (5 bases). The V gene lost 5 bases and the J gene lost 5 bases, with 10 bases spanning the gap. Looked up from germline, CDR1 is SGHTA and CDR2 is FQGNSA. The CDR3 has 13 residues. The CDR3 DNA sequence: TGTGCCAGCAGCATTGGACACAACAATGAGCAGTTCTTC. It translates to CASSIGHNNEQFF.

V usage is TRBV6-1 and J usage is TRBJ1-1; possibly TRBD1 for D (5 bases). The CDR3 sequence is 14 residues long. Germline CDR1 is MNHNS and CDR2 is SASEGT. The V gene lost 4 bases and the J gene lost 4 bases, with 13 bases spanning the gap. The CDR3 reads CASSVSGGVTEAFF. The CDR3 DNA is TGTGCCAGCAGTGTCAGTGGGGGGGTCACTGAAGCTTTCTTT.

The V call is TRBV18, the J call TRBJ2-1, with TRBD1 matching over 8 bases. Unmatched junction bases numbered 5, after V lost 6 bases and J lost 7 bases. Germline V gene lookup returns CDR1 KGHSH and CDR2 LQKENI. The CDR3 contains 13 residues. The CDR3 DNA follows: TGTGCCAGCTCGCTTGACAGGGGTAATGAGCAGTTCTTC. Translated: CASSLDRGNEQFF.

V gene TRBV18 combines with J gene TRBJ2-7, with D hard to call. This CDR3 is built from 14 residues. The V end was cut by 6 bases, the J end by 0 bases, with 12 bases between. Germline-derived CDR1 and CDR2 are KGHSH and LQKENI. The CDR3 DNA follows: TGTGCCAGCTCGAAACTGGACGGCTCCTACGAGCAGTACGTC. Translating it yields CASSKLDGSYEQYV.